The clone carrying this T cell receptor beta chain has at least ten counts. Its antigen is unknown. PBMCs were isolated from a roughly 10 ml sample of fresh peripheral blood. The data belong to a study of Graves' ophthalmopathy and Graves' hyperthyroidism. The study, taken as a whole, reports: Blood shared most expanded thyroid clonotypes above 0.001 frequency.

RNA transcripts were the template, and TCR beta CDR3 regions were amplified from them. First-round RT-PCR relied on HTBI primers, and a second-round multiplex PCR came next. TCRdb re-called the multiplex PCR reads with MiXCR, one entry per CDR3 protein. The sample lists 340,000 or so distinct CDR3 sequences; roughly a sixth were seen once. The CDR3 spans 16 residues. In germline, CDR1 is DFQATT, CDR2 SNEGSKA (reference sequence). The V gene end was trimmed by 5 bases and the J gene end by 5 bases; junction bases not matched to a gene: 12. The specimen was peripheral blood. The TCR was taken from an adult man with Graves' ophthalmopathy. The chain joins TRBV20-1 to TRBJ2-7; 13 bases agree with TRBD2. This chain's CDR3 is CSADLPGLAGLHEQYF. As DNA, the CDR3 is TGCAGTGCTGACCTACCGGGACTAGCGGGACTCCACGAGCAGTACTTC.